This is a list of T cell receptor beta chains from one sample in a study of OX40 agonist ivuxolimab in advanced cancers. TCRdb's copy holds only in-frame clones and misses some; the assay was immunoSEQ multiplex PCR. The top ten clones hold 2.8% of a sample with about 50,000 clones, 85% of them seen once. This material consisted of CD4+ or CD8+ T cells sorted from blood, taken in a trial of the OX40 agonist ivuxolimab. These receptors all come from an adult with an advanced solid tumor such as melanoma, head and neck, liver or kidney cancer. Each CDR3 is given with its conserved first and last residue. Fields, in order: V gene, J gene, D gene, clone size, CDR3 protein, CDR3 DNA. The D gene is left open where the match is weak. Size values are once, few and many counts, or a class for expanded clones, and some rows have none.

TRBV19	TRBJ2-3	-	-	CASSIKGQGGTDTQYF	TGTGCCAGTAGTATCAAGGGTCAGGGAGGAACAGATACGCAGTATTTT
TRBV18	TRBJ2-7	TRBD1	few	CASSPNRGPLSEQYF	TGTGCCAGCTCACCTAACAGGGGGCCCCTCTCCGAGCAGTACTTC
TRBV5-4	TRBJ2-3	-	-	CASSSGQGSGRDTQYF	TGTGCCAGCAGCAGTGGCCAGGGTAGTGGGAGAGATACGCAGTATTTT
TRBV5-1	TRBJ2-4	TRBD2	-	CASSLGGSMTKNIQYF	TGCGCCAGCAGCTTGGGCGGGAGTATGACCAAAAACATTCAGTACTTC
TRBV6-1	TRBJ2-7	-	once	CASSATYEQYF	TGTGCCAGCAGTGCGACCTACGAGCAGTACTTC
TRBV7-6	TRBJ2-7	-	-	CASSLARSSYEQYF	TGTGCCAGCAGCTTAGCCCGGAGCTCCTACGAGCAGTACTTC
TRBV6-1	TRBJ2-1	-	-	CASKGVEEQFF	TGTGCCAGCAAGGGTGTAGAGGAGCAGTTCTTC
TRBV7-9	TRBJ2-5	TRBD2	-	CASNSWTSGRSRETQYF	TGTGCCAGCAACTCTTGGACTAGCGGGAGAAGTAGAGAGACCCAGTACTTC
TRBV9	TRBJ2-3	TRBD2	-	CASSATSGSTDTQYF	TGTGCCAGCAGCGCTACTAGCGGCAGCACAGATACGCAGTATTTT
TRBV18	TRBJ2-2	TRBD2	-	CASSPPSGGNTGELFF	TGTGCCAGCTCACCACCTAGCGGGGGTAACACCGGGGAGCTGTTTTTT
TRBV6-4	TRBJ1-1	-	-	CASSPESGTEAFF	TGTGCCAGCAGTCCAGAATCGGGCACTGAAGCTTTCTTT
TRBV6-1	TRBJ1-4	TRBD1	-	CASSDRGQGSEKLFF	TGTGCCAGCAGTGATAGGGGACAGGGAAGTGAAAAACTGTTTTTT
TRBV25-1	TRBJ2-2	-	-	CASSGRLDWNTGELFF	TGTGCCAGCAGTGGGCGACTAGACTGGAACACCGGGGAGCTGTTTTTT
TRBV30	TRBJ2-4	-	-	CAWSTDVAKNIQYF	TGTGCCTGGAGTACAGATGTAGCCAAAAACATTCAGTACTTC
TRBV7-3	TRBJ2-6	-	-	CASRSSGANVLTF	TGTGCCAGCAGATCATCTGGGGCCAACGTCCTGACTTTC
TRBV6-1	TRBJ1-2	TRBD1	few	CASSNPGQGARGYTF	TGTGCCAGCAGTAATCCGGGACAGGGGGCGCGAGGCTACACCTTC
TRBV28	TRBJ2-5	-	-	CASSQTVQETQYF	TGTGCCAGCAGTCAGACAGTTCAAGAGACCCAGTACTTC
TRBV7-2	TRBJ1-3	-	-	CASSPGQPLTGNTIYF	TGTGCCAGCAGCCCCGGACAACCCTTGACTGGAAACACCATATATTTT
TRBV10-3	TRBJ1-6	-	-	CAISGQGNNSPLHF	TGTGCCATCAGTGGTCAGGGAAATAATTCACCCCTCCACTTT
TRBV28	TRBJ1-2	TRBD1	-	CASSMGQGTGYTF	TGTGCCAGCAGTATGGGACAGGGTACTGGCTACACCTTC
TRBV7-9	TRBJ2-5	TRBD2	-	CASSRILAGGSGETQYF	TGTGCCAGCAGCCGAATACTAGCGGGAGGATCGGGGGAGACCCAGTACTTC
TRBV6-5	TRBJ2-4	-	-	CASSADSHKNIQYF	TGTGCCAGCAGTGCCGACAGCCACAAAAACATTCAGTACTTC
TRBV20-1	TRBJ2-3	-	-	CSARALNTQYF	TGCAGTGCTAGGGCGTTGAATACGCAGTATTTT
TRBV5-6	TRBJ2-3	-	-	CASSLKETGWPSDTQYF	TGTGCCAGCAGCTTAAAAGAAACAGGGTGGCCCAGTGATACGCAGTATTTT
TRBV5-4	TRBJ1-2	TRBD1	-	CASSQGAHVGREMGSYGYTF	TGTGCCAGCAGCCAGGGGGCCCATGTGGGCAGGGAGATGGGTAGCTATGGCTACACCTTC
TRBV27	TRBJ2-1	TRBD2	-	CASVSLAGVYNEQFF	TGTGCCAGCGTCTCCTTAGCGGGGGTGTACAATGAGCAGTTCTTC